This T cell receptor (beta chain) was captured in a study of CD8+CD57+ T cells in acquired aplastic anemia. Whole-study context: Around 3.2 ug was the average amount of DNA from sorted CD4+ and CD8+ cells.

Germline V gives CDR1 SNHLY, CDR2 FYNNEI. The CDR3 covers 15 residues. With 8 bases clipped from V and 8 bases from J, the junction kept 14 bases outside the gene matches. The table lists this clonotype with many counts. Profiling of TCR beta VDJ combinations and CDR3 sequences used genomic DNA as template. MiXCR, run by TCRdb on the reads, gives a single entry per CDR3 protein. This table has about 210,000 distinct CDR3 sequences, 34% appearing once. Sequencing input: sorted CD4+, CD8+, or CD8+CD57+ T cells (not recorded which) from PBMCs. This TCR was recovered from a human donor in good health, serving as a control. The chain recombines TRBV2 with TRBJ2-1, with 8 bases that match TRBD2. The CDR3 region has the DNA TGTGCCAGCGACACCGGGACTAGGGGCGTCGATGAGCAGTTCTTC. Residues: CASDTGTRGVDEQFF. Full variable domain (missing parts from reference TRBV2 and TRBJ2-1): EPEVTQTPSHQVTQMGQEVILRCVPISNHLYFYWYRQILGQKVEFLVSFYNNEISEKSEIFDDQFSVERPDGSNFTLKIRSTKLEDSAMYFCASDTGTRGVDEQFFGPGTRLTVL.